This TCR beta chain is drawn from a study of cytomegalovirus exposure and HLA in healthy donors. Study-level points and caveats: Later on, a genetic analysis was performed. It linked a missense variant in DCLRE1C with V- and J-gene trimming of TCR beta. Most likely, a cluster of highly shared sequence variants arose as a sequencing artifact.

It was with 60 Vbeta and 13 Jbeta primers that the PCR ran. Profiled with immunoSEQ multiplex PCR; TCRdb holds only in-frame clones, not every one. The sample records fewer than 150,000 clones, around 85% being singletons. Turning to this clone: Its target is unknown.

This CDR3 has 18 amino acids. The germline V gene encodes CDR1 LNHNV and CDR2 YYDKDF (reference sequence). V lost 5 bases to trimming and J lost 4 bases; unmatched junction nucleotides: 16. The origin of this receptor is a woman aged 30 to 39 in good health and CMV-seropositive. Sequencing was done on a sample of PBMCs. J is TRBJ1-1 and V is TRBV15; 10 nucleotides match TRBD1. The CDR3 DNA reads TGTGCCACCAGCCCAGAACCGCTTAAGGGACAGGGGCCCACTGAAGCTTTCTTT. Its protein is CATSPEPLKGQGPTEAFF. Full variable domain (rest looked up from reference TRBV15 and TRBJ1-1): DAMVIQNPRYQVTQFGKPVTLSCSQTLNHNVMYWYQQKSSQAPKLLFHYYDKDFNNEADTPDNFQSRRPNTSFCFLDIRSPGLGDTAMYLCATSPEPLKGQGPTEAFFGQGTRLTVV.